The 7 T cell receptor beta chains below all came from one sample that was sequenced in a study of beta chain features in type 1 diabetes. Study-wide points: Among all four CD4+ subsets, Type 1 diabetes patients had TCRB CDR3s that were moderately but significantly shorter.

The antigens of these receptors remain unknown. TCRB transcripts that were expressed got sequenced, as all of the isolated RNA had been reverse transcribed. This table comes from immunoSEQ multiplex PCR, and its TCRdb copy is limited to in-frame clones, with some not included. The sample carries about 160,000 clones, 8% to 9.5% recorded once. The specimen sequenced was central memory CD4+ T cells from blood. The receptors come from a woman aged 18 to 35 with type 1 diabetes.

V usage is TRBV19 and J usage is TRBJ2-7; 8 positions match TRBD2. Germline V gene sequence: CDR1 LNHDA, CDR2 SQIVND (reference sequence). The V gene end was trimmed by 7 bases and the J gene end by 2 bases; junction bases not matched to a gene: 13. The CDR3 totals 16 residues. The CDR3 nucleotides read TGTGCCAGTACGTCCTTAAGCGGGGGCCCGCCCTACGAGCAGTACTTC. It specifies CASTSLSGGPPYEQYF.

Only a few counts were recorded for this clone. The chain has TRBV7-6 and TRBJ1-1, with a weak D call TRBD1 (6 bases). CDR3 length: 13 residues. V shed 5 bases and J shed 5 bases, with 12 bases lying between them. Germline V gene data show CDR1 as SGHVS and CDR2 as FNYEAQ. The CDR3 sequence: CASSTQGGTEAFF. Written as DNA, the CDR3 is TGTGCCAGCAGCACACAGGGTGGGACTGAAGCTTTCTTT.

There are a few counts of this clone. This chain connects TRBV10-3 to TRBJ2-1; 13 bases line up with TRBD2. Germline CDR1 is ENHRY and CDR2 is SYGVKD. This CDR3 is 13 amino acids long. The V gene end was trimmed by 11 bases and the J gene end by 6 bases; junction bases not matched to a gene: 4. CDR3 protein: CASGLAGSNEQFF. The CDR3, as DNA: TGTGCCTCGGGACTAGCGGGGTCCAATGAGCAGTTCTTC.

This clone came up a few times. The chain has TRBV28 and TRBJ1-5; TRBD1 aligns across 7 bases. The V gene's germline CDR1 is MDHEN and CDR2 SYDVKM. The CDR3 totals 17 residues. The J segment lost 3 bases and the V segment lost 8 bases, leaving 16 bases of the junction unmatched. CDR3 protein: CASRPTHPDRLNQPQHF. Here the CDR3 DNA reads TGTGCCAGCCGCCCCACCCATCCGGACAGGCTCAATCAGCCCCAGCATTTT.

This clone occurred a few times. J is TRBJ2-7 and V is TRBV7-2; possibly TRBD1 for D (5 bases). Deletions cut 0 bases from V and 2 bases from J, with 11 bases between. There are 15 residues in the CDR3. Looked up from germline, CDR1 is SGHTA and CDR2 is FQGNSA. The CDR3 DNA follows: TGTGCCAGCAGCTTAGCTCAGGGCCTGCCCTACGAGCAGTACTTC. Its protein is CASSLAQGLPYEQYF.

The chain employs TRBV4-3 and TRBJ1-5, with D perhaps TRBD1 (6 bases). The CDR3 runs 14 residues. CDR1 is LGHNA and CDR2 is YSLEER in the germline V gene. V was clipped by 7 bases and J by 5 bases, with 15 bases between them. The CDR3 spells CASIQGRTDQPQHF. CDR3 DNA sequence: TGCGCCAGCATCCAGGGGAGAACCGATCAGCCCCAGCATTTT.

There are a few counts of this clone. CDR3 amino acids: CSVPGQGGVYGYTF. CDR3 coding DNA: TGCAGCGTCCCGGGACAGGGGGGAGTTTATGGCTACACCTTC. V gene TRBV29-1 combines with J gene TRBJ1-2; 11 bases map to TRBD1. Trimming took 6 bases from V and 5 from J; bases not matched to a gene: 8. Germline V lookup: CDR1 SQVTM, CDR2 ANQGSEA. There are 14 residues in the CDR3.